This record looks at one T cell receptor beta chain sequence and its context. This may be a read error, as it is one base from a much larger clone. Lacking the conserved final phenylalanine or tryptophan, this CDR3 likely reflects a read error. Amplified material comprised TCR beta CDR3 regions derived from RNA transcripts. First-round RT-PCR with HTBI primers preceded a second-round multiplex PCR. One entry per CDR3 protein, called by TCRdb with MiXCR from the multiplex PCR reads. The data contain over 500,000 distinct CDR3 sequences, about 24% of them singletons. The CDR3 sequence is 12 residues long. Germline-derived CDR1 and CDR2 are LNHDA and SQIVND (reference sequence). V lost 4 bases and J lost 2, with 5 bases in between. This sample is drawn from a study of Graves' ophthalmopathy and Graves' hyperthyroidism.

The receptor's source is a woman aged 18 to 35 with stable Graves' hyperthyroidism. Some clones in this sample may be carry-over from other donors' samples. Specimen: peripheral blood. The rearrangement uses TRBV19 and TRBJ1-2; D possibly corresponds to TRBD1 (5 bases). Here the CDR3 reads CASSNRNYGYTL. As DNA, the CDR3 is TGTGCCAGTAGTAACAGGAACTATGGCTACACCCTC.